The T cell receptor beta chain under discussion was sequenced for a study of cytomegalovirus exposure and HLA in healthy donors. Study-level background: Among roughly 180 million T cells, an earlier analysis found roughly 110 million unique TCR beta sequences. Study results and limitations: For presence/absence analyses, sequencing depth was assumed to be roughly uniform across donors. A later analysis associated 15,000 or so TCR beta sequences with HLA alleles at a 0.05 false discovery rate.

Per germline, CDR1 DFQATT and CDR2 SNEGSKA (reference sequence). The length of the CDR3 is 11 residues. Comment on this clone: Its cognate antigen is unknown.

The primer mix had 60 Vbeta and 13 Jbeta primers. The protocol was immunoSEQ multiplex PCR, while the TCRdb copy is restricted to in-frame clones and leaves out a portion. The sample shows some 130,000 clones, 75% to 90% of them seen only once. The sequence derives from a man aged 35 to 55 in good health and CMV-seronegative. The sequenced sample was PBMCs. This sequence joins TRBV20-1 and TRBJ2-7; a possible D gene is TRBD1 (5 bases). The CDR3: CSQGTTYEQYF. DNA for the CDR3: TGCAGCCAGGGTACTACCTACGAGCAGTACTTC.